This TCR beta chain emerged from a study of post-analysis software for immune sequencing data. Background on the study: The study covered relapsing-remitting, secondary progressive and progressive-relapsing courses of multiple sclerosis. Whole-study findings and limits: The study found TRBV5-6, TRBV5-1 and TRBV20-1 among about five TRBV segments more frequent in patients than controls. Significantly decreased normalized Chao1 diversity was recorded for multiple sclerosis patients relative to controls.

The V and J ends lost 6 bases and 3 bases, in that order; junction bases with no gene match: 3. The CDR3 totals 13 residues. Germline-derived CDR1 and CDR2 are SGHDN and FVKESK. Details on this clonotype: No antigen is known for it.

cDNA libraries of TCR beta carried unique molecular identifiers. MiXCR was run by TCRdb on the PCR reads, yielding one entry per CDR3 protein. The sample lists hundreds of thousands of distinct CDR3 sequences, 25% to 30% seen once, with 0.5% to 0.6% in the top ten. The sequence came from a girl aged 10-17 years with multiple sclerosis. Sequenced material: blood. The V and J genes are TRBV14 and TRBJ2-7; 9 nucleotides line up with TRBD2. CDR3 sequence: CASRTSGRYEQYF. The CDR3 DNA is TGTGCCAGCAGAACTAGCGGGCGCTACGAGCAGTACTTC. The full variable domain, completed using reference TRBV14 and TRBJ2-7, is EAGVTQFPSHSVIEKGQTVTLRCDPISGHDNLYWYRRVMGKEIKFLLHFVKESKQDESGMPNNRFLAERTGGTYSTLKVQPAELEDSGVYFCASRTSGRYEQYFGPGTRLTVT.